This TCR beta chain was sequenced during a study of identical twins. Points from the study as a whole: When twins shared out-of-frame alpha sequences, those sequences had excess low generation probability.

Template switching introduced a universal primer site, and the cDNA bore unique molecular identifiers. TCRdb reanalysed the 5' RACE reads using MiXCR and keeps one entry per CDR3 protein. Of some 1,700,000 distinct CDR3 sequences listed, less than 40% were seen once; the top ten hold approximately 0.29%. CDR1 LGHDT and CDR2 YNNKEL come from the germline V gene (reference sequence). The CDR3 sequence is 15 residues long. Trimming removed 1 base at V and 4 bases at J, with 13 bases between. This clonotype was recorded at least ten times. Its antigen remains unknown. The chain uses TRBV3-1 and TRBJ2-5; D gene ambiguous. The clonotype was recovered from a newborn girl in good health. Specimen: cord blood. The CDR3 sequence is CASSQAFISAETQYF. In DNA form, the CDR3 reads TGTGCCAGCAGCCAAGCGTTCATATCGGCAGAGACCCAGTACTTC.